These T cell receptor beta chains were read from a single sample in a study of a mutant IDH1 vaccine in newly diagnosed glioma. Their specific antigens are unknown. TCRdb keeps only in-frame clones here, not all; method: immunoSEQ multiplex PCR. The table lists almost 95,000 clones, about nine tenths of them singletons. Sequencing used PBMCs, obtained from a glioma patient whose treatment included an IDH1 peptide vaccine. The source is a woman aged 45-59 years with glioma. CDR3s include the opening cysteine and the closing phenylalanine or tryptophan. Each record gives: J gene, clone size, D gene, V gene, CDR3 protein, CDR3 DNA. A D gene is named only where the DNA matches it firmly. Some rows have no size entry. The others give once, few or many, or a class for an expanded clone.

j_gene: TRBJ2-3
abundance: once
d_gene: -
v_gene: TRBV9
CDR3aa: CASSAHPGTDTQYF
CDR3nt: TGTGCCAGCAGCGCCCATCCCGGGACAGATACGCAGTATTTT

j_gene: TRBJ2-7
abundance: -
d_gene: -
v_gene: TRBV7-9
CDR3aa: CASSLNQGRIDEQYF
CDR3nt: TGTGCCAGCAGCTTAAATCAAGGCAGAATCGACGAGCAGTACTTC

j_gene: TRBJ2-7
abundance: once
d_gene: TRBD1
v_gene: TRBV9
CDR3aa: CASSDDRVNEQYF
CDR3nt: TGTGCCAGCAGTGATGACAGGGTCAACGAGCAGTACTTC

j_gene: TRBJ1-2
abundance: once
d_gene: TRBD1
v_gene: TRBV5-1
CDR3aa: CASSSSGQSIGYTF
CDR3nt: TGCGCCAGCAGCTCCTCGGGACAGTCAATTGGCTACACCTTC

j_gene: TRBJ1-1
abundance: -
d_gene: -
v_gene: TRBV7-9
CDR3aa: CASSFLPQGPLIF
CDR3nt: TGTGCCAGCAGCTTTTTACCCCAGGGGCCCCTTATCTTT

j_gene: TRBJ2-1
abundance: -
d_gene: -
v_gene: TRBV7-9
CDR3aa: CASTPPPVNNEQFF
CDR3nt: TGTGCCAGCACCCCACCCCCTGTCAACAATGAGCAGTTCTTC

j_gene: TRBJ1-5
abundance: -
d_gene: -
v_gene: TRBV19
CDR3aa: CASTHGGGGYSQPQHF
CDR3nt: TGTGCCAGTACTCATGGCGGGGGAGGGTACAGTCAGCCCCAGCATTTT

j_gene: TRBJ2-7
abundance: -
d_gene: TRBD1
v_gene: TRBV14
CDR3aa: CASSRGQADVYEQYF
CDR3nt: TGTGCCAGCAGCCGCGGACAGGCGGACGTATACGAGCAGTACTTC

j_gene: TRBJ2-7
abundance: -
d_gene: -
v_gene: TRBV28
CDR3aa: CASSPTGLEQYF
CDR3nt: TGTGCCAGCAGTCCCACAGGACTAGAGCAGTACTTC

j_gene: TRBJ1-2
abundance: -
d_gene: -
v_gene: TRBV6-1
CDR3aa: CASSEAAGLGYTF
CDR3nt: TGTGCCAGCAGTGAAGCGGCAGGGCTTGGCTACACCTTC

j_gene: TRBJ1-1
abundance: few
d_gene: -
v_gene: TRBV15
CDR3aa: CATSRGGNTEAFF
CDR3nt: TGTGCCACCAGCAGAGGCGGGAACACTGAAGCTTTCTTT

j_gene: TRBJ2-7
abundance: -
d_gene: TRBD2
v_gene: TRBV5-4
CDR3aa: CASSPAGASGRLGEQYF
CDR3nt: TGTGCCAGCAGCCCCGCGGGGGCTAGCGGGAGACTCGGCGAGCAGTACTTC

j_gene: TRBJ1-6
abundance: -
d_gene: -
v_gene: TRBV6-8
CDR3aa: CASSYGGSSPLHF
CDR3nt: TGTGCCAGCAGTTATGGAGGGAGTTCACCCCTCCACTTT

j_gene: TRBJ1-6
abundance: -
d_gene: -
v_gene: TRBV6-5
CDR3aa: CASSWGRPYNSPLHF
CDR3nt: TGTGCCAGCAGTTGGGGACGACCCTATAATTCACCCCTCCACTTT

j_gene: TRBJ2-3
abundance: -
d_gene: -
v_gene: TRBV28
CDR3aa: CASKGHGGGTDTQYF
CDR3nt: TGTGCCAGCAAGGGGCACGGCGGGGGCACAGATACGCAGTATTTT

j_gene: TRBJ2-3
abundance: -
d_gene: TRBD2
v_gene: TRBV2
CDR3aa: CASSSGRPDTQYF
CDR3nt: TGTGCCAGCAGCAGCGGGAGACCAGATACGCAGTATTTT

j_gene: TRBJ2-1
abundance: -
d_gene: -
v_gene: TRBV9
CDR3aa: CASSVATIPYNEQFF
CDR3nt: TGTGCCAGCAGCGTAGCTACTATCCCCTACAATGAGCAGTTCTTC

j_gene: TRBJ1-5
abundance: -
d_gene: -
v_gene: TRBV7-8
CDR3aa: CASSPYLRVSNQPQHF
CDR3nt: TGTGCCAGCAGCCCCTACTTGAGGGTTAGCAATCAGCCCCAGCATTTT

j_gene: TRBJ2-7
abundance: -
d_gene: -
v_gene: TRBV29-1
CDR3aa: CSVESLGVHEQYF
CDR3nt: TGCAGCGTTGAAAGTCTAGGGGTCCACGAGCAGTACTTC

j_gene: TRBJ1-1
abundance: -
d_gene: -
v_gene: TRBV19
CDR3aa: CASSIGVKAFF
CDR3nt: TGTGCCAGTAGTATAGGGGTAAAAGCTTTCTTT

j_gene: TRBJ2-5
abundance: once
d_gene: TRBD1
v_gene: TRBV2
CDR3aa: CASSRDRATQETQYF
CDR3nt: TGTGCCAGCAGTCGGGACAGAGCGACGCAAGAGACCCAGTACTTC

j_gene: TRBJ1-5
abundance: once
d_gene: -
v_gene: TRBV6-6
CDR3aa: CASSRMRDTPQHF
CDR3nt: TGTGCCAGCAGTCGCATGAGGGACACGCCCCAGCATTTT

j_gene: TRBJ2-7
abundance: -
d_gene: -
v_gene: TRBV10-1
CDR3aa: CASILGPSLGEQYF
CDR3nt: TGCGCCAGCATACTAGGTCCCAGCTTGGGAGAGCAGTACTTC

j_gene: TRBJ2-2
abundance: -
d_gene: TRBD2
v_gene: TRBV19
CDR3aa: CASSIRAGGNTGELFF
CDR3nt: TGTGCCAGTAGTATTAGAGCGGGAGGCAACACCGGGGAGCTGTTTTTT

j_gene: TRBJ2-7
abundance: -
d_gene: -
v_gene: TRBV6-5
CDR3aa: CASSYDSSYEQYF
CDR3nt: TGTGCCAGCAGTTACGACAGCTCCTACGAGCAGTACTTC

j_gene: TRBJ2-1
abundance: -
d_gene: TRBD2
v_gene: TRBV19
CDR3aa: CASSIPSGQENEQFF
CDR3nt: TGTGCCAGTAGTATCCCTAGCGGTCAGGAGAATGAGCAGTTCTTC

j_gene: TRBJ1-3
abundance: -
d_gene: -
v_gene: TRBV15
CDR3aa: CATSRAGAGNTIYF
CDR3nt: TGTGCCACCAGCAGAGCAGGGGCTGGAAACACCATATATTTT

j_gene: TRBJ2-7
abundance: -
d_gene: TRBD2
v_gene: TRBV5-4
CDR3aa: CASSPRREAAAYEQYF
CDR3nt: TGTGCCAGCAGCCCCCGTCGGGAGGCGGCCGCCTACGAGCAGTACTTC

j_gene: TRBJ2-5
abundance: -
d_gene: -
v_gene: TRBV9
CDR3aa: CASSVGLEETQYF
CDR3nt: TGTGCCAGCAGCGTAGGTCTCGAGGAGACCCAGTACTTC

j_gene: TRBJ2-1
abundance: -
d_gene: TRBD1
v_gene: TRBV7-3
CDR3aa: CASSLGQGANEQFF
CDR3nt: TGTGCCAGCAGCCTCGGACAGGGGGCAAATGAGCAGTTCTTC

j_gene: TRBJ1-4
abundance: -
d_gene: -
v_gene: TRBV18
CDR3aa: CASSPPAGEYEKLFF
CDR3nt: TGTGCCAGCTCACCACCGGCCGGGGAGTATGAAAAACTGTTTTTT

j_gene: TRBJ2-1
abundance: -
d_gene: TRBD1
v_gene: TRBV11-1
CDR3aa: CASSSDRHNEQFF
CDR3nt: TGTGCCAGCAGCTCGGACAGGCACAATGAGCAGTTCTTC

j_gene: TRBJ2-1
abundance: -
d_gene: TRBD2
v_gene: TRBV5-1
CDR3aa: CASSLVASGSGEQFF
CDR3nt: TGCGCCAGCAGCTTGGTCGCTAGCGGGAGTGGGGAGCAGTTCTTC

j_gene: TRBJ1-1
abundance: few
d_gene: -
v_gene: TRBV6-1
CDR3aa: CASSEEENTEAFF
CDR3nt: TGTGCCAGCAGCGAGGAGGAGAACACTGAAGCTTTCTTT

j_gene: TRBJ1-2
abundance: -
d_gene: -
v_gene: TRBV6-5
CDR3aa: CASSYLPGRDYGYTF
CDR3nt: TGTGCCAGCAGTTACCTGCCAGGTAGGGACTATGGCTACACCTTC

j_gene: TRBJ2-2
abundance: once
d_gene: TRBD1
v_gene: TRBV11-2
CDR3aa: CASSFQTGAVTGELFF
CDR3nt: TGTGCCAGCAGCTTCCAGACAGGGGCGGTTACCGGGGAGCTGTTTTTT

j_gene: TRBJ1-1
abundance: once
d_gene: TRBD1
v_gene: TRBV28
CDR3aa: CASSLPWGGQGVYTEAFF
CDR3nt: TGTGCCAGCAGTTTACCCTGGGGGGGACAGGGGGTATACACTGAAGCTTTCTTT

j_gene: TRBJ2-1
abundance: once
d_gene: -
v_gene: TRBV5-1
CDR3aa: CASSSEKNEQFF
CDR3nt: TGCGCCAGCAGCTCGGAGAAAAATGAGCAGTTCTTC

j_gene: TRBJ2-3
abundance: -
d_gene: -
v_gene: TRBV13
CDR3aa: CASSLGSLRDTQYF
CDR3nt: TGTGCCAGCAGCTTAGGGTCCCTCAGGGATACGCAGTATTTT

j_gene: TRBJ1-2
abundance: -
d_gene: -
v_gene: TRBV6-5
CDR3aa: CASSYSQANYGYTF
CDR3nt: TGTGCCAGCAGTTACTCGCAGGCTAACTATGGCTACACCTTC

j_gene: TRBJ1-5
abundance: -
d_gene: -
v_gene: TRBV7-2
CDR3aa: CASSLWVQGGQPQHF
CDR3nt: TGTGCCAGCAGCCTTTGGGTTCAGGGAGGACAGCCCCAGCATTTT

j_gene: TRBJ2-7
abundance: once
d_gene: TRBD2
v_gene: TRBV5-8
CDR3aa: CASSLLTSGMGEQYF
CDR3nt: TGTGCCAGCAGCCTACTGACTAGCGGGATGGGCGAGCAGTACTTC

j_gene: TRBJ2-3
abundance: -
d_gene: -
v_gene: TRBV13
CDR3aa: CASSLGEFTDTQYF
CDR3nt: TGTGCCAGCAGCTTAGGTGAATTCACAGATACGCAGTATTTT

j_gene: TRBJ2-1
abundance: -
d_gene: -
v_gene: TRBV5-1
CDR3aa: CASSLDPNNEQFF
CDR3nt: TGCGCCAGCAGCTTGGATCCGAACAATGAGCAGTTCTTC

j_gene: TRBJ1-5
abundance: -
d_gene: TRBD1
v_gene: TRBV28
CDR3aa: CASSSRDSKTPQHF
CDR3nt: TGTGCCAGCAGTTCACGGGACAGTAAGACGCCCCAGCATTTT

j_gene: TRBJ2-2
abundance: -
d_gene: -
v_gene: TRBV10-3
CDR3aa: CAISESGLGTTTTGELFF
CDR3nt: TGTGCCATCAGTGAGTCGGGTTTAGGGACAACTACGACCGGGGAGCTGTTTTTT

j_gene: TRBJ1-2
abundance: -
d_gene: -
v_gene: TRBV19
CDR3aa: CASSIQGRNNGYTF
CDR3nt: TGTGCCAGTAGTATCCAGGGTAGGAATAATGGCTACACCTTC

j_gene: TRBJ2-7
abundance: once
d_gene: -
v_gene: TRBV29-1
CDR3aa: CSVSEGQAYEQYF
CDR3nt: TGCAGCGTATCGGAGGGGCAGGCCTACGAGCAGTACTTC

j_gene: TRBJ2-7
abundance: -
d_gene: TRBD1
v_gene: TRBV27
CDR3aa: CASSRGQGGYEQYF
CDR3nt: TGTGCCAGCAGCCGGGGACAGGGAGGGTACGAGCAGTACTTC

j_gene: TRBJ1-1
abundance: -
d_gene: TRBD1
v_gene: TRBV7-3
CDR3aa: CASSDTGGTEAFF
CDR3nt: TGTGCCAGCAGCGACACAGGGGGCACTGAAGCTTTCTTT